Here is one T cell receptor beta chain with its context. Its antigen remains unidentified. This record belongs to a study of graft-versus-host responses after intestinal transplantation. The data were produced by immunoSEQ multiplex PCR, yet TCRdb's version contains in-frame clones alone and is incomplete. The sample shows 85,000 to 100,000 clones, 75% to 90% of them seen only once. The CDR3 sequence is 16 residues long. The germline CDR1 and CDR2 sequences are SGHTA and FQGTGA. V was shortened by 5 bases and J by 8 bases, with 24 bases between the two germline ends. The TCR sequence derives from a human donor who received an intestinal transplant. This specimen consisted of unstimulated CD4+ T cells sorted from spleen or lymph node cells, obtained before intestinal transplant. This rearrangement joins TRBV7-3 to TRBJ1-2, with D uncertain. The DNA for the CDR3 is TGTGCCAGCAGCGACTACTCGAGGACGGGCCATGAGGGCTACACCTTC. Translating gives CASSDYSRTGHEGYTF.